The TCR beta chain under discussion was sequenced for a study of cytomegalovirus exposure and HLA in healthy donors. Both 60 Vbeta primers and 13 Jbeta primers went into the PCR. Measured with immunoSEQ multiplex PCR; TCRdb has only the in-frame clones, and not every one. The listing contains roughly 50,000 clones. This CDR3 has 14 amino acids. Germline CDR1 is SGHRS and CDR2 is YFSETQ. The trim removed 5 bases at V and 7 bases at J, leaving 8 bases unmatched. The clonotype comes from a female donor in good health and CMV-seronegative. V gene TRBV5-1 combines with J gene TRBJ1-2; TRBD1 matches 10 bases. The sequencing sample was made of PBMCs. CDR3 nucleotides: TGCGCCAGCAGTACGAACCGGGACAGGGGTGGCTACACCTTC. Encoded protein: CASSTNRDRGGYTF.